The T cell receptor (beta chain) described here comes from a study of T cell responses to AZD1222 COVID-19 vaccine. Study-wide results and limits: Compared with day 0, the breadth and depth of the Spike-specific TCR repertoire rose significantly after two doses of AZD1222. Females made up more of the donors, who were largely white British, and clonal diversity may have come out too low.

Here immunoSEQ multiplex PCR was the method, and the copy in TCRdb shows in-frame clones only, minus some. Altogether 150,000 to 170,000 clones are present, about 92% being singletons, with the ten largest covering approximately 19%. Notes on this clone: Its antigen is as yet unknown.

The germline V and J ends were trimmed by 8 bases and 0 bases, with 10 bases remaining between them. CDR1 SQVTM and CDR2 ANQGSEA come from the germline V gene. The CDR3 is 13 residues long. Sample: peripheral blood, taken on day 0 of AZD1222 vaccination. The sequence derives from an adult in good health. The chain combines TRBV29-1 with TRBJ2-2, with TRBD1 as a possible D gene (6 bases). CDR3 in DNA: TGCAGCTCCCGACAGGCGAACACCGGGGAGCTGTTTTTT. This codes for CSSRQANTGELFF.